The rows below give T cell receptor beta chains drawn from one sample of a study of T cells in Graves' hyperthyroidism and ophthalmopathy. MiXCR, run by TCRdb on the multiplex PCR reads, gives a single entry per CDR3 protein. Of 500,000 to 750,000 distinct CDR3 sequences listed, around 14% are singletons. The sequenced material came from blood. These receptors originate from a woman aged 18-30 years with Graves' ophthalmopathy. CDR3s include the opening cysteine and the closing phenylalanine or tryptophan. Fields, in order: clone size, CDR3 length, J gene, V gene, D gene, CDR3 protein, CDR3 DNA. A D gene is named only where the DNA matches it firmly. For some rows the clone size is stated as once, few or many, or as a class when expanded; others skip it.

few	16	TRBJ1-3	TRBV5-6	NA	CASSLVQDYSGNTIYF	TGTGCCAGCAGCTTGGTACAGGACTACTCTGGAAACACCATATATTTT
many	13	TRBJ2-7	TRBV29-1	NA	CSVEGQLSYEQYF	TGCAGCGTTGAAGGGCAGCTCTCCTACGAGCAGTACTTC
few	18	TRBJ2-6	TRBV6-1	TRBD2	CASSYLGLAGVGANVLTF	TGTGCCAGCAGTTATCTGGGACTAGCGGGAGTGGGGGCCAACGTCCTGACTTTC
many	15	TRBJ1-2	TRBV7-9	TRBD1	CASSLAGTGTYGYTF	TGTGCCAGCAGCTTAGCCGGGACAGGGACCTATGGCTACACCTTC
few	14	TRBJ1-3	TRBV6-2/TRBV6-3	NA	CASNRDHPGNTIYF	TGTGCCAGCAATCGGGACCATCCGGGAAACACCATATATTTT
NA	11	TRBJ2-4	TRBV5-6	NA	CASSLESNQYF	TGTGCCAGCAGCTTGGAATCGAATCAGTACTTC
NA	15	TRBJ2-7	TRBV20-1	NA	CSARDGTDSSYEQYF	TGCAGTGCTAGAGATGGGACGGACAGCTCCTACGAGCAGTACTTC
NA	16	TRBJ2-5	TRBV6-2/TRBV6-3	TRBD1	CASRTTGTGSSETQYF	TGTGCCAGCAGAACCACCGGGACAGGGAGTTCAGAGACCCAGTACTTC
many	14	TRBJ2-7	TRBV27	NA	CASSPGRLSYEQYF	TGTGCCAGCAGTCCCGGACGGCTCTCCTACGAGCAGTACTTC
NA	15	TRBJ2-7	TRBV19	TRBD2	CASKPTTSGSYEQYF	TGTGCCAGTAAACCGACGACTAGCGGCTCCTACGAGCAGTACTTC
few	16	TRBJ2-3	TRBV19	NA	CASSLPLAVSTDTQYF	TGTGCCAGTAGTCTCCCCTTGGCGGTTAGCACAGATACGCAGTATTTT
many	15	TRBJ2-1	TRBV7-2	NA	CASSLQGSSYNEQFF	TGTGCCAGCAGCTTACAGGGGAGCTCCTACAATGAGCAGTTCTTC
NA	18	TRBJ2-1	TRBV19	NA	CASSIAPPTGLVAIEQFF	TGTGCCAGTAGTATCGCTCCACCTACAGGGTTGGTAGCGATTGAGCAGTTCTTC
NA	18	TRBJ1-5	TRBV28	TRBD1	CASSPFRTGGESNQPQHF	TGTGCCAGCTCACCATTTCGGACAGGGGGCGAAAGCAATCAGCCCCAGCATTTT
NA	13	TRBJ1-6	TRBV10-3	NA	CAIHRDQNSPLHF	TGTGCCATCCACCGGGACCAGAATTCACCCCTCCACTTT
NA	13	TRBJ2-1	TRBV6-1	NA	CASSRTVYNEQFF	TGTGCCAGCAGCCGGACGGTATACAATGAGCAGTTCTTC
NA	14	TRBJ2-1	TRBV11-3	TRBD2	CASRRTSGYNEQFF	TGTGCCAGCAGAAGGACTAGCGGTTACAATGAGCAGTTCTTC
NA	15	TRBJ1-3	TRBV14	NA	CASSQEYHFGNTIYF	TGTGCCAGCAGCCAAGAATACCACTTTGGAAACACCATATATTTT
many	15	TRBJ2-3	TRBV3-1	TRBD2	CASSQALAGTDTQYF	TGTGCCAGCAGCCAAGCACTAGCGGGCACAGATACGCAGTATTTT
many	16	TRBJ2-1	TRBV12-3/TRBV12-4	NA	CASSPRRRPSYNEQFF	TGTGCCAGCAGCCCCCGACGCCGTCCCTCCTACAATGAGCAGTTCTTC
many	15	TRBJ2-1	TRBV11-3	NA	CASSLGGAQGNEQFF	TGTGCCAGCAGCTTGGGCGGCGCCCAAGGCAATGAGCAGTTCTTC
few	18	TRBJ2-3	TRBV19	NA	CASSIDLTGQPVTDTQYF	TGTGCCAGTAGTATAGATCTTACTGGGCAGCCAGTCACAGATACGCAGTATTTT
NA	16	TRBJ2-1	TRBV11-1	NA	CASSLVSTGEGNEQFF	TGTGCCAGCAGCCTAGTGTCAACAGGGGAGGGCAATGAGCAGTTCTTC
NA	13	TRBJ1-1	TRBV29-1	NA	CSGTQGGSTEAFF	TGCAGCGGGACACAGGGCGGGAGCACTGAAGCTTTCTTT
few	13	TRBJ1-1	TRBV9	NA	CASSVGQEGEAFF	TGTGCCAGCAGCGTAGGGCAGGAAGGTGAAGCTTTCTTT
many	13	TRBJ1-1	TRBV29-1	NA	CSAEVSQNTEAFF	TGCAGCGCAGAGGTCAGCCAGAACACTGAAGCTTTCTTT
many	14	TRBJ2-7	TRBV30	TRBD1	CALGAGTVSYEQYF	TGTGCCTTGGGGGCCGGGACAGTATCCTACGAGCAGTACTTC
few	14	TRBJ1-3	TRBV25-1	NA	CASSERGKRNTIYF	TGTGCCAGCAGTGAACGGGGGAAGAGAAACACCATATATTTT
NA	14	TRBJ2-7	TRBV20-1	NA	CSARERGVGYEQYF	TGCAGTGCTAGAGAGAGAGGGGTCGGCTACGAGCAGTACTTC
NA	18	TRBJ2-4	TRBV20-1	TRBD2	CSAGPRGSGRIAKNIQYF	TGCAGTGCTGGCCCCAGGGGTAGCGGGAGGATAGCCAAAAACATTCAGTACTTC
many	12	TRBJ1-1	TRBV12-5	NA	CASGPDYTEAFF	TGTGCTAGTGGCCCGGATTACACTGAAGCTTTCTTT
many	15	TRBJ2-1	TRBV7-8	NA	CASSLVWAKSAEQFF	TGTGCCAGCAGCTTAGTTTGGGCGAAGTCGGCTGAGCAGTTCTTC
many	12	TRBJ1-1	TRBV20-1	NA	CSASWGGTEAFF	TGCAGTGCTAGTTGGGGTGGCACTGAAGCTTTCTTT
many	19	TRBJ2-1	TRBV7-6	NA	CASSLYEGVGSPPYNEQFF	TGTGCCAGCAGCTTATACGAGGGAGTAGGCTCCCCCCCCTACAATGAGCAGTTCTTC
many	16	TRBJ2-1	TRBV7-2	NA	CASKNVVGSVSNEQFF	TGTGCCAGCAAGAACGTGGTAGGTAGCGTTAGCAATGAGCAGTTCTTC
many	14	TRBJ2-7	TRBV30	TRBD2	CAWSKGQRGYEQYF	TGTGCCTGGAGTAAGGGCCAGCGGGGATACGAGCAGTACTTC
NA	14	TRBJ1-1	TRBV19	NA	CASSIADGNTEAFF	TGTGCCAGTAGTATAGCGGACGGGAACACTGAAGCTTTCTTT
many	17	TRBJ2-1	TRBV12-5	TRBD2	CASGRRLAGGLYNEQFF	TGTGCTAGTGGCCGAAGACTAGCGGGAGGCCTTTACAATGAGCAGTTCTTC
NA	15	TRBJ2-5	TRBV6-1	TRBD1	CASRPLQGAVETQYF	TGTGCCAGCAGACCTCTACAGGGGGCGGTGGAGACCCAGTACTTC
few	16	TRBJ1-5	TRBV20-1	NA	CSARDFGGLSNQPQHF	TGCAGTGCTAGAGATTTCGGGGGCTTGAGCAATCAGCCCCAGCATTTT